Following are 4 T cell receptor beta chains from one sample sequenced in a study of T cell responses to AZD1222 COVID-19 vaccine. Assay: immunoSEQ multiplex PCR; the TCRdb copy retains only in-frame clones and omits some. Among some 92,000 clones listed, about 89% were seen once. The source was peripheral blood, collected on day 0 of AZD1222 vaccination. The source of these receptors is an adult in good health.

J is TRBJ1-6 and V is TRBV9, with D unclear. V was pared by 1 base and J by 0 bases, with 5 bases between. The CDR3 runs to 15 residues. Germline CDR1 reads SGDLS; CDR2 reads YYNGEE. The CDR3 DNA follows: TGTGCCAGCAGCGTAACGAGCTCCTATAATTCACCCCTCCACTTT. Its protein product is CASSVTSSYNSPLHF.

The chain has TRBV10-3 and TRBJ1-2; D is ambiguous. Germline V gene data show CDR1 as ENHRY and CDR2 as SYGVKD. This CDR3 region has 16 residues. With 0 bases removed from V and 4 bases from J, the gap between germline ends came to 15 bases. CDR3 DNA sequence: TGTGCCATCAGTGAGTCGAGGTTAGGACGGACCTATGGCTACACCTTC. As protein: CAISESRLGRTYGYTF.

The chain recombines TRBV28 with TRBJ1-6; weak D call: TRBD1 (6 bases). In germline, CDR1 is MDHEN, CDR2 SYDVKM. Trimming stripped 4 bases from V and 10 bases from J, with 11 bases between. This CDR3 region has 13 residues. In DNA form, the CDR3 reads TGTGCCAGCAGTTCCTCGGGGGCATCACCCCTCCACTTT. This gives the protein CASSSSGASPLHF.

The V gene is TRBV7-3, the J gene TRBJ2-6; D not certain. V shed 6 bases and J shed 0 bases, with 3 bases lying between them. The germline CDR1 and CDR2 sequences are SGHTA and FQGTGA. This CDR3 has 13 residues. This chain's CDR3 is CASSYSGANVLTF. The CDR3 nucleotides read TGTGCCAGCAGTTACTCTGGGGCCAACGTCCTGACTTTC. The full variable domain, completed using reference TRBV7-3 and TRBJ2-6, is GAGVSQTPSNKVTEKGKYVELRCDPISGHTALYWYRQSLGQGPEFLIYFQGTGAADDSGLPNDRFFAVRPEGSVSTLKIQRTERGDSAVYLCASSYSGANVLTFGAGSRLTVL.